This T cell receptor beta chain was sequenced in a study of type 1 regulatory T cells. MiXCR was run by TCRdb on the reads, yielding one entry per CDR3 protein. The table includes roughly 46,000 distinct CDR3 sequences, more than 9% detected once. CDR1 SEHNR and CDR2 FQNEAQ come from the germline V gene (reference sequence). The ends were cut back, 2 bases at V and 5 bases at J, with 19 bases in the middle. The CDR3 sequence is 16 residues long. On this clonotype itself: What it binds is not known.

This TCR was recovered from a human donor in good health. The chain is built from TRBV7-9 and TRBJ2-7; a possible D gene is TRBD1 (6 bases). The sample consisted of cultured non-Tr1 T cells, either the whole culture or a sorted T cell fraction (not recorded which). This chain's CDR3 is CASSLIRWAGVHEQYF. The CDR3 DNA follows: TGTGCCAGCAGCTTAATACGTTGGGCAGGGGTACACGAGCAGTACTTC.